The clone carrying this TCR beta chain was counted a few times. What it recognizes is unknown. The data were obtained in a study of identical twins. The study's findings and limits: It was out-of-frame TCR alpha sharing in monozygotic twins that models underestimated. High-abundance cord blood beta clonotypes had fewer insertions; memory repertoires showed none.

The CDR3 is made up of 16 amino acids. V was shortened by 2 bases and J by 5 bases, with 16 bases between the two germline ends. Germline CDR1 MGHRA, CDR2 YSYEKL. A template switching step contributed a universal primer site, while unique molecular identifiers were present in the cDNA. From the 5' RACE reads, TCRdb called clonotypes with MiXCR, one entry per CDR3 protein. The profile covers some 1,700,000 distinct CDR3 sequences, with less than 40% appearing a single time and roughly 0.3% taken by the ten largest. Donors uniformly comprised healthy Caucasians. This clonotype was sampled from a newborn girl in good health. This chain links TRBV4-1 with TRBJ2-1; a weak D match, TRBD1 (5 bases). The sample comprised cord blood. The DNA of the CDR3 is TGCGCCAGCAGCCAACCCGCACGGTTGGGGCACAATGAGCAGTTCTTC. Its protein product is CASSQPARLGHNEQFF.